This TCR beta chain was sequenced in a study of beta chain features in type 1 diabetes. This clone was picked up a small number of times. Its antigen remains unknown. CDR3 size: 13 residues. Germline V gene sequence: CDR1 SQVTM, CDR2 ANQGSEA. V was shortened by 4 bases and J by 2 bases, with 11 bases between the two germline ends. Expressed TCRB transcripts were sequenced because the isolated RNA had all been reverse transcribed beforehand. Generated by immunoSEQ multiplex PCR, the TCRdb table keeps only in-frame clones and is missing some. The sample carries more than 550,000 clones, over 11% recorded once. General study findings and limits: The similarity of naive, central memory and Treg TCRB repertoires appeared greater among patients than among healthy donors. Moderately but significantly shorter TCRB CDR3s were found in Type 1 diabetes patients in all four CD4+ subsets. Sequencing from cDNA could over-represent high-TCR-expressing cells.

This clonotype was sampled from a man aged 18 to 29 with type 1 diabetes. Sequencing was carried out using naive CD4+ T cells from blood. The chain uses TRBV29-1 and TRBJ1-1; possibly TRBD1 for D (6 bases). The DNA for the CDR3 is TGCAGCGTTGTTGAGGGGGGCAACACTGAAGCTTTCTTT. Translating it yields CSVVEGGNTEAFF.